The clone carrying this TCR beta chain showed up just once. Its antigen is as yet unknown. The library was made from cDNA and included unique molecular identifiers. A single record per CDR3 protein comes from TCRdb applying MiXCR to the PCR reads. The data show fewer than 850,000 distinct CDR3 sequences, with around 27% seen just once and 0.56% held by the top ten. The CDR3 loop spans 14 amino acids. CDR1 and CDR2 (germline): KGHDR, SFDVKD. Trimming cost V 6 bases and J 10 bases, with 18 bases left between them. These data originate in a study of post-analysis software for immune sequencing data. General study results and limits: Patients used roughly five TRBV segments, including TRBV5-6, TRBV5-1 and TRBV20-1, more often than controls. Batch-mates among the samples co-clustered strongly by F measure. The study found significantly lower normalized Chao1 diversity in multiple sclerosis patients than in controls.

This receptor was obtained from a girl aged 5-17 years with multiple sclerosis. This chain uses TRBV24-1 with TRBJ2-1; unclear D gene. The sample consisted of blood. The DNA for the CDR3 is TGTGCCACCAGTCGGTCAGGAGAGGCAGGCGAGCAGTTCTTC. Translated, it gives CATSRSGEAGEQFF.